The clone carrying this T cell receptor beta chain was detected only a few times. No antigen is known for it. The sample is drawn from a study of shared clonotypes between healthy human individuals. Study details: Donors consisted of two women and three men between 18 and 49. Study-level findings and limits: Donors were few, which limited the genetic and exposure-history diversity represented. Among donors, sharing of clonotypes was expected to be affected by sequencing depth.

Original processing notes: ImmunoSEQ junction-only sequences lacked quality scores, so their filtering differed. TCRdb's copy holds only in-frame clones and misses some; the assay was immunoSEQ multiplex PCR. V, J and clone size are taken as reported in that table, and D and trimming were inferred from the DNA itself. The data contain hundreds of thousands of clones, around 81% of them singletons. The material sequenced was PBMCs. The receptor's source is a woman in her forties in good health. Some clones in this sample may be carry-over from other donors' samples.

CDR3 nucleotides: TGTGCCAGTAGTATCGGGACAGGGGCAAAGAATGAGCAGTTCTTC. Its protein product is CASSIGTGAKNEQFF. The V call is TRBV19, the J call TRBJ2-1, with 10 bases matching TRBD1. Germline V gene sequence: CDR1 LNHDA, CDR2 SQIVND (reference sequence). This CDR3 comprises 15 residues. The junction had 6 bases not matched to a gene; V was cut back by 3 bases and J by 7 bases.